This T cell receptor beta chain was obtained from a study of regulatory T cells in long-lasting Graves disease. On the study more broadly: To qualify as persistent, Graves' disease required over 5 years of antithyroid drugs with positive TSH receptor antibodies. General study points: Newly diagnosed Graves' patients had higher TCR diversity than persistent ones.

This CDR3 contains 17 residues. Trimming removed 5 bases at V and 7 bases at J, with 26 bases between. Germline CDR1 reads SGHAT; CDR2 reads FQNNGV. Described time point: persistent/refractory GD, antithyroid drugs over 5 years with positive TRAb. Scientists built the TCR library using RNA that was extracted from PBMCs. EDTA tubes were used for drawing nine milliliters of peripheral blood. About this clonotype: The antigen is unknown. A much larger clone differs by one base, so this may be a read error.

Arm-PCR of CDR3 regions with iRepertoire HTBI primers generated TCR beta libraries. TCRdb re-derived calls from the multiplex PCR reads in MiXCR, one entry per CDR3 protein. The data hold more than 300,000 distinct CDR3 sequences, with 23% observed a single time. This specimen was peripheral blood mononuclear cells (PBMCs), taken when the disease was refractory, from a patient treated with antithyroid drugs. This sequence joins TRBV11-2 and TRBJ1-1; the D is unclear. This sequence originates from a woman aged 40 to 50 with Graves disease. The CDR3 DNA reads TGTGCCAGCAGCCCCGTTAGAAGGTTACGAGGCGACAATGAAGCTTTCTTT. It is translated as CASSPVRRLRGDNEAFF.